A selection of T cell receptor beta chains follows, all from one sample in a study of glioma-infiltrating T cells. TCRdb reprocessed the multiplex PCR reads with MiXCR, giving one entry per CDR3 protein. The repertoire holds about 130,000 distinct CDR3 sequences, approximately 25% seen once, with over 12% in the top ten. The sequenced sample was glioma tissue, nonneoplastic brain tissue, or PBMCs (not recorded which). All receptors come from a human donor with low-grade glioma or glioblastoma, undergoing nonglioma brain surgery, or in good health (not recorded which). Each CDR3 is given with its conserved first and last residue. A D gene is named only where the DNA matches it firmly. Size values are once, few and many counts, or a class for expanded clones, and some rows have none.

>TRBD1|15|TRBV5-1|-|TRBJ2-3
TGCGCCAGCAGCTTGGCAGGGGGCCTCGCAGATACGCAGTATTTT
CASSLAGGLADTQYF
>-|14|TRBV20-1|many|TRBJ2-7
TGCAGTGCTAGAGATCTCGCGGGGATCTACGAGCAGTACTTC
CSARDLAGIYEQYF
>-|14|TRBV7-9|-|TRBJ2-7
TGTGCCAGCTGCTTAGCGCACAGCTCCTACGAGCAGTATTTC
CASCLAHSSYEQYF
>-|14|TRBV2|many|TRBJ1-1
TGTGCCAGCAGTGGTAGGATTAGGAACACTGAAGCTTTCTTT
CASSGRIRNTEAFF
>TRBD1|13|TRBV30|few|TRBJ1-3
TGTGCCTGGAGCCGGGACAGCGGATACACCATATATTTT
CAWSRDSGYTIYF
>TRBD2|21|TRBV7-8|few|TRBJ2-3
TGTGCCAGCAGCTTAGACCCCGGGTCTAGCGGGAGTAAGGAACCAGCAGATACGCAGTATTTT
CASSLDPGSSGSKEPADTQYF
>-|15|TRBV7-2|many|TRBJ2-3
TGTGCCAGCAGCTCCAAATTTACTAGCACAGATACGCAGTATTTT
CASSSKFTSTDTQYF
>-|11|TRBV29-1|many|TRBJ1-3
TGCAGCGCCCGAATAGGAAGCACCATATATTTT
CSARIGSTIYF
>-|12|TRBV7-2|many|TRBJ2-7
TGTGCCAGCAGCTTCCCTAGTAACGAGCAGTACTTC
CASSFPSNEQYF
>TRBD2|15|TRBV6-6|-|TRBJ2-1
TGTGCCAGCAGTTACTCTACTAGCGGGAGCCATGAGCAGTTCTTC
CASSYSTSGSHEQFF
>TRBD1|13|TRBV29-1|few|TRBJ2-7
TGCAGCGGTGGGGACAGCAGAACCTACGAGCAGTACTTC
CSGGDSRTYEQYF
>TRBD1|15|TRBV3-1|-|TRBJ1-1
TGTGCCAGCAGCCAACACAGGGGGTCGCTCGGGGGAGCTCTCTTT
CASSQHRGSLGGALF
>-|15|TRBV4-3|many|TRBJ2-1
TGCGCCAGCAGCCAAGCACGGCTTTCCTACAATGAGCAGTTCTTC
CASSQARLSYNEQFF
>-|15|TRBV5-6|few|TRBJ2-7
TGTGCCAGCAGCTTGAGGAGACAGGGAGGCTACGAGCAGTACTTC
CASSLRRQGGYEQYF
>-|14|TRBV6-1|many|TRBJ1-6
TGTGCCAGCAGTAGGACGAGGAATAATTCACCCCTCCACTTT
CASSRTRNNSPLHF
>-|15|TRBV19|-|TRBJ1-5
TGTGCCAGTAGCGACAGGTGGGATAGCAATCAGCCCCAGCATTTT
CASSDRWDSNQPQHF
>TRBD1|16|TRBV28|many|TRBJ1-5
TGTGCCAGCAGTACACCGGGACAGGGGGCTGGGTGGACCCAGCATTTT
CASSTPGQGAGWTQHF
>-|20|TRBV10-3|-|TRBJ1-1
TGTGCCACCGCACTCAACTCCCGATGGGGGACACGAGTTACGCACACTGAAGCTTTCTTT
CATALNSRWGTRVTHTEAFF
>-|15|TRBV7-2|many|TRBJ2-7
TGTGCCAGCAGCTTGAATAGCGGTAGCTCCTACGAGCAGTACTTC
CASSLNSGSSYEQYF
>TRBD2|16|TRBV6-1|many|TRBJ2-5
TGTGCCAGCAGTCTCCAGACTAGCGGGAACCAAGAGACCCAGTACTTC
CASSLQTSGNQETQYF
>TRBD1|17|TRBV5-1|many|TRBJ2-3
TGCGCCAGCAGCTCCGGTTCCGGGACAGGACGTAGCTATACGCAGTATTTT
CASSSGSGTGRSYTQYF
>TRBD2|17|TRBV9|-|TRBJ2-7
TGTGCCAGCAGCCCCCCCGGTTCTAGCGGGAGGGACGACGAGCAGTACTTC
CASSPPGSSGRDDEQYF
>-|13|TRBV29-1|many|TRBJ2-1
TGCAGCGTTGCGACCAGCTCCTACAATGAGCAGTTCTTC
CSVATSSYNEQFF
>-|13|TRBV19|many|TRBJ2-7
TGTGCCAGTAATAACTGGGACTCGGGCGAGCAGTACTTC
CASNNWDSGEQYF
>-|14|TRBV18|many|TRBJ1-1
TGTGCCAGCTCACCTTGGTCCAGAAACACTGAAGCTTTCTTT
CASSPWSRNTEAFF
>-|12|TRBV6-1|many|TRBJ1-1
TGTGCCAGCCTCAGACGGGGCACTGAAGCTTTCTTT
CASLRRGTEAFF
>-|13|TRBV7-2|many|TRBJ2-1
TGTGCCAGCAGATCGACCCGAGGGAATGAGCAGTTCTTC
CASRSTRGNEQFF
>-|11|TRBV6-1|many|TRBJ1-2
TGTGCCAGCAGGTTCAGCTATGGCTACACCTTC
CASRFSYGYTF
>-|17|TRBV7-2|few|TRBJ2-6
TGTGCCAGCAGCTTACAGGGGACTAACTCTGGGGCCAACGTCCTGACTTTC
CASSLQGTNSGANVLTF
>-|15|TRBV28|many|TRBJ2-1
TGTGCCAGCAGTTCCCCCAGCGCCTTTATTGATGAGCAGTTCTTC
CASSSPSAFIDEQFF
>TRBD2|16|TRBV7-8|many|TRBJ2-1
TGTGCCAGCAGCTCCTTAGAGGGACTAGCCGACAATGAGCAGTTCTTC
CASSSLEGLADNEQFF
>TRBD1|14|TRBV12-3/TRBV12-4|-|TRBJ1-2
TGTGCCAGCAGTTCCTCCGGGACAGGTTTCGGCTACACCTTC
CASSSSGTGFGYTF
>TRBD2|17|TRBV28|many|TRBJ2-7
TGTGCCAGCAGTTTTTCAACCCTAGCGGGAGGGACCGGGGAGCAGTACTTC
CASSFSTLAGGTGEQYF
>TRBD2|19|TRBV9|-|TRBJ2-3
TGTGCCAGCAGCGGAAGGTCCGGACTAGCGGGCACAGTCGGGGATACGCAGTATTTT
CASSGRSGLAGTVGDTQYF
>-|16|TRBV19|many|TRBJ2-1
TGTGCCAGTAGTTCCATCGCGGGCCACCCCTATAATGAGCAGTTCTTC
CASSSIAGHPYNEQFF
>-|16|TRBV30|-|TRBJ2-7
TGTGCCTGGAAATTTGCTGGTAGCAGTAGCTCCTACGAGCAGTACTTC
CAWKFAGSSSSYEQYF
>TRBD2|15|TRBV7-2|many|TRBJ2-5
TGTGCCAGCAGCTACCGAGCGGGAGTCACGGGGACCCAGTACTTC
CASSYRAGVTGTQYF
>TRBD1|14|TRBV7-9|many|TRBJ1-1
TGTGCCAGCAGTAGGACAGGGACAATGCAAGAAGCTTTCTTT
CASSRTGTMQEAFF
>TRBD1|14|TRBV27|many|TRBJ2-7
TGTGCCAGCAGTTTCGACAGGGGAAACGACGAGCAGTACTTC
CASSFDRGNDEQYF
>-|17|TRBV3-1|-|TRBJ2-7
TGTGCCAGCAGCCAAGGTCTTTCTTACGGTCATCCCAACGAGCAGTACTTC
CASSQGLSYGHPNEQYF
>-|16|TRBV15|many|TRBJ1-2
TGTGCCACCAGCAGAGAGGTCGAGAGGAGGGGATATGGCTACACCTTC
CATSREVERRGYGYTF
>-|14|TRBV2|-|TRBJ2-3
TGTGCCAGCAAGAAAGTCCTTAGCACAGATACGCAGTATTTT
CASKKVLSTDTQYF
>-|14|TRBV4-2|many|TRBJ2-2
TGTGCCAGCAGCCTGCCTCGAAACACCGGGGAGCTGTTTTTT
CASSLPRNTGELFF
>TRBD2|15|TRBV12-3/TRBV12-4|-|TRBJ2-7
TGTGCCAGCAGTTCAACCGGGACTAGATCATACGAGCAGTACTTC
CASSSTGTRSYEQYF
>TRBD2|13|TRBV29-1|few|TRBJ2-1
TGCAGCGTTGGTATTAGCGGGGTCGGGGAGCAGTTCTTC
CSVGISGVGEQFF
>TRBD2|16|TRBV7-2|many|TRBJ2-2
TGTGCCAGCAGCTTAAACCTAGCGGGACTGTCCGGGGAGCTGTTTTTT
CASSLNLAGLSGELFF
>-|13|TRBV20-1|many|TRBJ2-7
TGCAGTGCTCTTCGGGGCCTCTCCTACGAGCAGTACTTC
CSALRGLSYEQYF
>-|17|TRBV7-2|many|TRBJ2-4
TGTGCCAGCAGCTTAGTAGCTCAGAATCTAGCCAAAAACATTCAGTACTTC
CASSLVAQNLAKNIQYF
>TRBD2|20|TRBV3-1|few|TRBJ2-1
TGTGCCAGCAGCGGACTTACCGGGACTAGCGGGTGGAGTCCCTACAATGAGCAGTTCTTC
CASSGLTGTSGWSPYNEQFF
>TRBD2|18|TRBV6-2/TRBV6-3|many|TRBJ2-3
TGTGCCAGCAGTTACTCGACCCAACTAGCGGGAGACCCAGATACGCAGTATTTT
CASSYSTQLAGDPDTQYF
>TRBD2|15|TRBV14|-|TRBJ2-7
TGTGCCAGCAGCCCTCTAGCGGGAGTAACTTACGAGCAGTACTTC
CASSPLAGVTYEQYF
>-|16|TRBV27|many|TRBJ2-2
TGTGCCAGCTCCCGGGTCTCTACGTATGGTTTCGGGGAGCTGTTTTTT
CASSRVSTYGFGELFF